The 3 T cell receptor beta chains presented below share a single source sample, sequenced in a study of cytomegalovirus exposure and HLA in healthy donors. The PCR employed 60 Vbeta primers together with 13 Jbeta primers. TCRdb's copy holds only in-frame clones and misses some; the assay was immunoSEQ multiplex PCR. The table lists 210,000 or so clones, more than 75% of them singletons. Sequencing input: PBMCs. The source of these receptors is a human donor in good health.

The gene calls are TRBV29-1 and TRBJ2-1, with 7 bases matching TRBD2. J lost 8 bases, V lost 3 bases, and 13 bases had no gene match. Germline CDR1 and CDR2: SQVTM and ANQGSEA. The CDR3 covers 15 residues. DNA of the CDR3: TGCAGCGTTGACGATAGCCGCGGGAGTTTAGATGAGCAGTTCTTC. It specifies CSVDDSRGSLDEQFF.

V gene TRBV11-2 combines with J gene TRBJ2-7; 9 bases match TRBD1. V trimming: 5 bases; J trimming: 6 bases; junction bases outside the gene matches: 8. Germline assignment: CDR1 SGHAT and CDR2 FQNNGV. The CDR3 is 14 amino acids. Written as DNA, the CDR3 is TGTGCCAGCAGCAACCGATGGACAGGGGTCGAGCAGTACTTC. Translated, it gives CASSNRWTGVEQYF.

In nucleotides, the CDR3 is TGTGCCAGCAGCCCGATCGCCGGGACTATGAGCTCCTACGAGCAGTACTTC. Protein: CASSPIAGTMSSYEQYF. The chain recombines TRBV11-2 with TRBJ2-7; 7 positions match TRBD2. Unmatched junction bases numbered 13, after V lost 5 bases and J lost 0 bases. CDR3 length: 17 amino acids. CDR1 is SGHAT and CDR2 is FQNNGV in the germline V gene.